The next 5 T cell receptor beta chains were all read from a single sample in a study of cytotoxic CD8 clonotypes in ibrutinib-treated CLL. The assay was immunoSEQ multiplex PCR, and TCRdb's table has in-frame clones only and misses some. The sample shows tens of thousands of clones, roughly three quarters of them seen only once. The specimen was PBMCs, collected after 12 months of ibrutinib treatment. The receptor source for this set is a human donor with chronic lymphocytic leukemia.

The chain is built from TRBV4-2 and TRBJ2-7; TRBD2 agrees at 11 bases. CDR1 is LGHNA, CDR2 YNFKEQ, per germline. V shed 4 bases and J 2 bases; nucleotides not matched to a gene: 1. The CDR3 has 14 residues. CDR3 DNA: TGTGCCAGCAGCCTGACTAGCGGGACCTACGAGCAGTACTTC. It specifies CASSLTSGTYEQYF.

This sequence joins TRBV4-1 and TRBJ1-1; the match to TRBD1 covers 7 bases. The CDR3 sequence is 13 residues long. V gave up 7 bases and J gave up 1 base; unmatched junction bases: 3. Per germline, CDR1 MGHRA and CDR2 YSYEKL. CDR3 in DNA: TGCGCCAGCATCGGGACAGAGAACACTGAAGCTTTCTTT. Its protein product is CASIGTENTEAFF.

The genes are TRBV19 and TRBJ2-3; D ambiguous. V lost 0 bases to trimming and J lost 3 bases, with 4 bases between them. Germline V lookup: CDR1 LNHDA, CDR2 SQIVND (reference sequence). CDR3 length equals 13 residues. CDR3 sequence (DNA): TGTGCCAGTAGTATAGATCCGACAGATACGCAGTATTTT. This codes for CASSIDPTDTQYF.

The DNA of the CDR3 is TGCAGTGCTATCCTAGATTTCGAGCAGTACTTC. Translated: CSAILDFEQYF. The J gene is TRBJ2-7, the V gene TRBV20-1; no clear D gene. This CDR3 has 11 amino acids. V lost 4 bases and J 6 bases, leaving 10 bases between the germline ends. In germline, CDR1 is DFQATT, CDR2 SNEGSKA (reference sequence).

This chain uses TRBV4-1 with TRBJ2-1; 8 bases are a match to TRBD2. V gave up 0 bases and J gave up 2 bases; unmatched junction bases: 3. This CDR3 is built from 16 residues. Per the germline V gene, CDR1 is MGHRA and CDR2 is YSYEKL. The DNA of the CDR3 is TGCGCCAGCAGCCAAGATAGCGGGATCACCTACAATGAGCAGTTCTTC. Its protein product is CASSQDSGITYNEQFF.